This is a list of T cell receptor beta chains from one sample in a study of a mutant IDH1 vaccine in newly diagnosed glioma. Sequencing was performed with immunoSEQ multiplex PCR; in TCRdb, only in-frame clones are kept and a portion is missing. The repertoire consists of tens of thousands of clones, with roughly nine tenths occurring once and the leading ten covering approximately 0.6%. These TCRs are of unknown antigen specificity. The sample in question was PBMCs, obtained from a glioma patient whose treatment included an IDH1 peptide vaccine. Every receptor here comes from a woman aged 45-65 years with glioma. Each CDR3 is given with its conserved first and last residue. Each record gives: clone size, V gene, D gene, J gene, CDR3 protein, CDR3 DNA. The D gene is left open where the match is weak. Only part of the rows carry a size: once, few, many, or a class if the clone is expanded.

clone_size: .; v_call: TRBV7-8; d_call: TRBD2; j_call: TRBJ2-3; cdr3_aa: CASSFSGRTDTQYF; cdr3_nt: TGTGCCAGCAGCTTCAGCGGGAGGACAGATACGCAGTATTTT
clone_size: once; v_call: TRBV9; d_call: .; j_call: TRBJ2-3; cdr3_aa: CASSATGITDTQYF; cdr3_nt: TGTGCCAGCAGCGCGACAGGTATCACAGATACGCAGTATTTT
clone_size: .; v_call: TRBV20-1; d_call: .; j_call: TRBJ1-1; cdr3_aa: CSARGGTEAFF; cdr3_nt: TGCAGTGCTAGAGGGGGCACTGAAGCTTTCTTT
clone_size: .; v_call: TRBV7-9; d_call: TRBD1; j_call: TRBJ2-7; cdr3_aa: CASSLLGQGAHEQYF; cdr3_nt: TGTGCCAGCAGCCTACTGGGACAGGGGGCCCACGAGCAGTACTTC
clone_size: few; v_call: TRBV29-1; d_call: TRBD1; j_call: TRBJ1-2; cdr3_aa: CSVEALDRGYGYTF; cdr3_nt: TGCAGCGTTGAAGCACTAGACAGGGGGTATGGCTACACCTTC
clone_size: .; v_call: TRBV30; d_call: .; j_call: TRBJ2-7; cdr3_aa: CAWSGVGLEQYF; cdr3_nt: TGTGCCTGGAGTGGGGTCGGACTCGAGCAGTACTTC
clone_size: .; v_call: TRBV4-2; d_call: .; j_call: TRBJ1-1; cdr3_aa: CASSPNWGGSDTEAFF; cdr3_nt: TGTGCCAGCAGCCCCAATTGGGGAGGTAGCGACACTGAAGCTTTCTTT
clone_size: .; v_call: TRBV7-9; d_call: TRBD1; j_call: TRBJ1-1; cdr3_aa: CASSLDRGTEAFF; cdr3_nt: TGTGCCAGCAGCTTGGACAGGGGTACTGAAGCTTTCTTT
clone_size: .; v_call: TRBV19; d_call: .; j_call: TRBJ2-4; cdr3_aa: CASSIPGTSKNIQYF; cdr3_nt: TGTGCCAGTAGTATACCCGGGACATCCAAAAACATTCAGTACTTC
clone_size: once; v_call: TRBV28; d_call: TRBD2; j_call: TRBJ2-1; cdr3_aa: CASSLYGLAGKNEQFF; cdr3_nt: TGTGCCAGCAGTTTATATGGGCTAGCGGGGAAAAATGAGCAGTTCTTC
clone_size: .; v_call: TRBV7-6; d_call: TRBD1; j_call: TRBJ1-5; cdr3_aa: CASSLAWDRGGQPQHF; cdr3_nt: TGTGCCAGCAGCTTAGCCTGGGACAGGGGTGGACAGCCCCAGCATTTT
clone_size: .; v_call: TRBV11-2; d_call: TRBD1; j_call: TRBJ1-1; cdr3_aa: CASSLRRDRGDTEAFF; cdr3_nt: TGTGCCAGCAGCTTACGCCGGGACAGGGGGGACACTGAAGCTTTCTTT
clone_size: .; v_call: TRBV6-6; d_call: TRBD1; j_call: TRBJ1-5; cdr3_aa: CASSPDREQPQHF; cdr3_nt: TGTGCCAGCAGCCCGGACAGGGAACAGCCCCAGCATTTT
clone_size: .; v_call: TRBV5-1; d_call: .; j_call: TRBJ1-1; cdr3_aa: CASSLDPGKDTEAFF; cdr3_nt: TGCGCCAGCAGCTTGGACCCAGGGAAGGACACTGAAGCTTTCTTT
clone_size: once; v_call: TRBV28; d_call: TRBD1; j_call: TRBJ1-5; cdr3_aa: CASSWTGYGNQPQHF; cdr3_nt: TGTGCCAGCAGCTGGACAGGGTATGGCAATCAGCCCCAGCATTTT
clone_size: .; v_call: TRBV6-1; d_call: TRBD1; j_call: TRBJ1-3; cdr3_aa: CASSPRDSRGNTIYF; cdr3_nt: TGTGCCAGCAGTCCCCGGGACAGCAGAGGGAACACCATATATTTT
clone_size: .; v_call: TRBV6-5; d_call: TRBD1; j_call: TRBJ1-5; cdr3_aa: CASSPGQGAPQHF; cdr3_nt: TGTGCCAGCAGCCCGGGACAGGGGGCACCCCAGCATTTT
clone_size: .; v_call: TRBV28; d_call: TRBD1; j_call: TRBJ2-7; cdr3_aa: CASSLSGTGGYEQYF; cdr3_nt: TGTGCCAGCAGTTTATCCGGGACAGGGGGCTACGAGCAGTACTTC
clone_size: once; v_call: TRBV25-1; d_call: TRBD1; j_call: TRBJ1-1; cdr3_aa: CTSSAATGVATEAFF; cdr3_nt: TGTACCAGCAGTGCCGCGACAGGGGTCGCCACTGAAGCTTTCTTT
clone_size: .; v_call: TRBV18; d_call: .; j_call: TRBJ2-7; cdr3_aa: CASSPGTDRYEQYF; cdr3_nt: TGTGCCAGCTCTCCCGGGACGGATCGCTACGAGCAGTACTTC
clone_size: .; v_call: TRBV2; d_call: TRBD1; j_call: TRBJ2-7; cdr3_aa: CASSPGQGATYEQYF; cdr3_nt: TGTGCCAGCAGCCCGGGACAGGGGGCCACCTACGAGCAGTACTTC
clone_size: once; v_call: TRBV6-6; d_call: .; j_call: TRBJ2-6; cdr3_aa: CASSYSGANVLTF; cdr3_nt: TGTGCCAGCAGTTACTCTGGGGCCAACGTCCTGACTTTC
clone_size: once; v_call: TRBV28; d_call: .; j_call: TRBJ2-7; cdr3_aa: CASSLQGLTYEQYF; cdr3_nt: TGTGCCAGCAGTTTGCAGGGCCTTACCTACGAGCAGTACTTC
clone_size: .; v_call: TRBV11-1; d_call: .; j_call: TRBJ2-1; cdr3_aa: CASSPRLGGGTYNEQFF; cdr3_nt: TGTGCCAGCAGCCCCCGCCTGGGAGGGGGAACGTACAATGAGCAGTTCTTC
clone_size: once; v_call: TRBV7-9; d_call: TRBD2; j_call: TRBJ2-5; cdr3_aa: CASSLYSGGEETQYF; cdr3_nt: TGTGCCAGCAGCTTATATAGCGGGGGTGAAGAGACCCAGTACTTC
clone_size: once; v_call: TRBV6-6; d_call: TRBD2; j_call: TRBJ2-5; cdr3_aa: CASSISRGREETQYF; cdr3_nt: TGTGCCAGCAGTATCTCGCGCGGGAGGGAAGAGACCCAGTACTTC
clone_size: .; v_call: TRBV5-1; d_call: TRBD1; j_call: TRBJ2-5; cdr3_aa: CASSLGGTEETQYF; cdr3_nt: TGCGCCAGCAGCTTGGGGGGGACAGAAGAGACCCAGTACTTC
clone_size: .; v_call: TRBV10-1; d_call: .; j_call: TRBJ2-7; cdr3_aa: CASSDTGNYEQYF; cdr3_nt: TGCGCCAGCAGTGACACGGGAAACTACGAGCAGTACTTC
clone_size: .; v_call: TRBV6-1; d_call: .; j_call: TRBJ2-1; cdr3_aa: CASSRGIYNEQFF; cdr3_nt: TGTGCCAGCTCTCGGGGGATCTACAATGAGCAGTTCTTC
clone_size: .; v_call: TRBV9; d_call: .; j_call: TRBJ1-1; cdr3_aa: CASSVGPGFFTEAFF; cdr3_nt: TGTGCCAGCAGCGTAGGGCCCGGGTTTTTTACTGAAGCTTTCTTT
clone_size: .; v_call: TRBV9; d_call: .; j_call: TRBJ2-5; cdr3_aa: CASSVGNSPETQYF; cdr3_nt: TGTGCCAGCAGCGTAGGGAATTCTCCGGAGACCCAGTACTTC
clone_size: .; v_call: TRBV9; d_call: TRBD2; j_call: TRBJ2-1; cdr3_aa: CASSVWAGDNEQFF; cdr3_nt: TGTGCCAGCAGCGTATGGGCGGGAGACAATGAGCAGTTCTTC
clone_size: .; v_call: TRBV5-1; d_call: .; j_call: TRBJ2-1; cdr3_aa: CASSLITGSGTYNEQFF; cdr3_nt: TGCGCCAGCAGCTTGATCACAGGCAGCGGTACGTACAATGAGCAGTTCTTC
clone_size: .; v_call: TRBV28; d_call: .; j_call: TRBJ2-2; cdr3_aa: CASSRDRLGTGELFF; cdr3_nt: TGTGCCAGCAGTCGGGACCGCCTCGGCACCGGGGAGCTGTTTTTT
clone_size: .; v_call: TRBV5-1; d_call: TRBD1; j_call: TRBJ2-7; cdr3_aa: CASSPLPAQGVNEQYF; cdr3_nt: TGCGCCAGCAGCCCTCTCCCGGCTCAGGGGGTTAACGAGCAGTACTTC
clone_size: .; v_call: TRBV15; d_call: TRBD1; j_call: TRBJ2-4; cdr3_aa: CATSTGGRGKNIQYF; cdr3_nt: TGTGCCACCAGCACAGGGGGCCGTGGCAAAAACATTCAGTACTTC
clone_size: .; v_call: TRBV28; d_call: .; j_call: TRBJ1-5; cdr3_aa: CASSLGVPGNQPQHF; cdr3_nt: TGTGCCAGCAGTTTAGGAGTCCCGGGCAATCAGCCCCAGCATTTT
clone_size: once; v_call: TRBV19; d_call: .; j_call: TRBJ2-2; cdr3_aa: CASMGTLAGTGELFF; cdr3_nt: TGTGCCAGTATGGGGACACTTGCGGGCACCGGGGAGCTGTTTTTT
clone_size: .; v_call: TRBV27; d_call: TRBD1; j_call: TRBJ1-2; cdr3_aa: CASSPRQGKSNYGYTF; cdr3_nt: TGTGCCAGCAGTCCGAGACAGGGTAAGAGCAACTATGGCTACACCTTC
clone_size: .; v_call: TRBV19; d_call: .; j_call: TRBJ1-4; cdr3_aa: CASSMERREKLFF; cdr3_nt: TGTGCCAGTAGTATGGAGCGGAGGGAAAAACTGTTTTTT
clone_size: .; v_call: TRBV9; d_call: .; j_call: TRBJ2-7; cdr3_aa: CAIPLVQDYEQYF; cdr3_nt: TGTGCCATCCCCCTTGTCCAGGACTACGAGCAGTACTTC
clone_size: once; v_call: TRBV9; d_call: .; j_call: TRBJ1-1; cdr3_aa: CASSDGTANTEAFF; cdr3_nt: TGTGCCAGCAGCGACGGGACGGCGAACACTGAAGCTTTCTTT
clone_size: .; v_call: TRBV6-5; d_call: .; j_call: TRBJ2-3; cdr3_aa: CASSYLPIRSTDTQYF; cdr3_nt: TGTGCCAGCAGTTACTTGCCTATCAGATCCACAGATACGCAGTATTTT
clone_size: .; v_call: TRBV5-1; d_call: .; j_call: TRBJ1-4; cdr3_aa: CASSLDSTNEKLFF; cdr3_nt: TGCGCCAGCAGCTTGGATAGCACTAATGAAAAACTGTTTTTT
clone_size: .; v_call: TRBV19; d_call: .; j_call: TRBJ1-2; cdr3_aa: CASRPGTMFAGYTF; cdr3_nt: TGTGCCAGTAGGCCCGGGACAATGTTCGCTGGCTACACCTTC
clone_size: once; v_call: TRBV6-4; d_call: .; j_call: TRBJ1-1; cdr3_aa: CASRRGESDTEAFF; cdr3_nt: TGTGCCAGCAGGCGGGGGGAATCGGACACTGAAGCTTTCTTT
clone_size: .; v_call: TRBV28; d_call: .; j_call: TRBJ1-5; cdr3_aa: CASSLGFNQPQHF; cdr3_nt: TGTGCCAGCAGTTTAGGGTTCAATCAGCCCCAGCATTTT
clone_size: once; v_call: TRBV5-1; d_call: .; j_call: TRBJ2-7; cdr3_aa: CASSLDRIYEQYF; cdr3_nt: TGCGCCAGCAGCTTGGACCGGATCTACGAGCAGTACTTC
clone_size: .; v_call: TRBV27; d_call: TRBD1; j_call: TRBJ1-5; cdr3_aa: CASSWTGGQPQHF; cdr3_nt: TGTGCCAGCAGTTGGACAGGGGGTCAGCCCCAGCATTTT